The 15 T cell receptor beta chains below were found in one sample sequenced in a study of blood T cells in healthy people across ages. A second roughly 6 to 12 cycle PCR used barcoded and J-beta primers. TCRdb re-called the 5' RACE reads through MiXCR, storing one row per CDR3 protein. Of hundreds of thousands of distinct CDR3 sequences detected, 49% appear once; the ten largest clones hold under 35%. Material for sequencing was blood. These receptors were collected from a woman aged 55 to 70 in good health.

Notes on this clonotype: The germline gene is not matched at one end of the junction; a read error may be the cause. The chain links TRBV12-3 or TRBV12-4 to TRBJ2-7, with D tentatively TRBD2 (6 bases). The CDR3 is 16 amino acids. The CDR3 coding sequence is TGTGCCAGCACTTTAACTTTCGGGGGAGGCCCTCTCGAGCAGTACTTC. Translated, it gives CASTLTFGGGPLEQYF.

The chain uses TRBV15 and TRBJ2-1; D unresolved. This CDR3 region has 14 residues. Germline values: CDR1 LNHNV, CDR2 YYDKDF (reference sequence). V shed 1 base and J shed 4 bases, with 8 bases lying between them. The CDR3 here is CATSRAVQYNEQFF. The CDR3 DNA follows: TGTGCCACCAGCAGAGCGGTTCAGTACAATGAGCAGTTCTTC.

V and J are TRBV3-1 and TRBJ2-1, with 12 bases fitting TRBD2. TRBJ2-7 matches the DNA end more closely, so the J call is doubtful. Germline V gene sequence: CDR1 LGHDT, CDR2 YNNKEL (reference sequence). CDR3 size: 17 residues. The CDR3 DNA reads TGTGCCAGCAGCCAACTCCTAGCGGGAGGGTCCTACAATGAGCAGTACTTC. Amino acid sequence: CASSQLLAGGSYNEQYF.

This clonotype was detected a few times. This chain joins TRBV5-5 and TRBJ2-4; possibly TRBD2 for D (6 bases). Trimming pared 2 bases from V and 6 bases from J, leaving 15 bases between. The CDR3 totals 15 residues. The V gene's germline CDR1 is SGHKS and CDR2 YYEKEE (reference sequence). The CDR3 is CASSFMAGLGNIQYF. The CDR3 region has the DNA TGTGCCAGCAGCTTTATGGCGGGACTGGGAAACATTCAGTACTTC.

The CDR3 region is CASSLGIGSTGETQYF. As DNA, the CDR3 is TGCGCCAGCAGCTTGGGCATCGGGAGCACGGGAGAGACCCAGTACTTC. This chain links TRBV5-1 with TRBJ2-7, with TRBD2 as a possible D gene (6 bases). The end of the DNA fits TRBJ2-5 better, so the J call may be wrong. CDR1 and CDR2 from the germline V gene are SGHRS and YFSETQ. The CDR3 spans 16 residues.

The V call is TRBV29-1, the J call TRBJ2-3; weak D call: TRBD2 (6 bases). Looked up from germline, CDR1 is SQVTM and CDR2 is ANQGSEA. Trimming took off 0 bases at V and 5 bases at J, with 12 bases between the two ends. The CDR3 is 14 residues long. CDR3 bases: TGCAGCGTTGAAGATGGGCGGGATGGAGATACGCAGTATTTT. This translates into CSVEDGRDGDTQYF.

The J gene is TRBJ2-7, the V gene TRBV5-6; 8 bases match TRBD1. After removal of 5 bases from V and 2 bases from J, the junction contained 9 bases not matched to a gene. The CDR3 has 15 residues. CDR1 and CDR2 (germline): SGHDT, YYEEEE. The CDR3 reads CASSRRQGSPYEQYF. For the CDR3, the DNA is TGTGCCAGCAGTCGAAGACAGGGGTCCCCCTACGAGCAGTACTTC.

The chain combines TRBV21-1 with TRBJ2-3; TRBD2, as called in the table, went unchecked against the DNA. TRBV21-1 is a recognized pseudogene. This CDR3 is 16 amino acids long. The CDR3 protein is CASSKEASGRGDTQYF. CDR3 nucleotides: TGTGCCAGCAGCAAAGAGGCTAGCGGGAGAGGAGATACGCAGTATTTT.

CDR3 sequence: CSASGTSDTYNEQYF. CDR3 nucleotides: TGCAGTGCGTCAGGGACTAGCGACACATACAATGAGCAGTACTTC. The J gene is TRBJ2-5, the V gene TRBV20-1, with 10 bases lining up with TRBD2. Germline V CDR1 and CDR2: DFQATT, SNEGSKA (reference sequence). The CDR3 loop spans 15 amino acids. J gave up 11 bases and V 6 bases, and 18 bases lay outside the gene matches.

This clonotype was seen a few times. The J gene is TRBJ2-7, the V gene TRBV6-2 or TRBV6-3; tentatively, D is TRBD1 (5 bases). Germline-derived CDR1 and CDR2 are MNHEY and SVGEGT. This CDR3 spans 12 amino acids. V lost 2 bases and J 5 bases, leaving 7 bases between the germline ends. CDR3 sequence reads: CASSYGADEQYF. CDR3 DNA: TGTGCCAGCAGTTACGGGGCGGACGAGCAGTACTTC.

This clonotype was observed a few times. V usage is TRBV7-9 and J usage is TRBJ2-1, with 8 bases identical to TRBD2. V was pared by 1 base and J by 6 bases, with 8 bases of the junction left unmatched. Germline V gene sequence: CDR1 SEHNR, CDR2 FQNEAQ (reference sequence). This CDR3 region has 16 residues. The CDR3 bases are TGTGCCAGCAGCTTAGGGCAAGGACTAGCAGGCAATGAGCAGTTCTTC. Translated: CASSLGQGLAGNEQFF.

In nucleotides, the CDR3 is TGCAGTGCTAGAGAGGGACAGGGTAACATTCAGTACTTC. It is translated as CSAREGQGNIQYF. The chain uses TRBV20-1 and TRBJ2-5, with TRBD1 matching over 9 bases. The closer fit of TRBJ2-4 to the DNA end suggests the J call may be wrong. The germline V gene has CDR1 DFQATT and CDR2 SNEGSKA (reference sequence). The CDR3 runs to 13 residues.

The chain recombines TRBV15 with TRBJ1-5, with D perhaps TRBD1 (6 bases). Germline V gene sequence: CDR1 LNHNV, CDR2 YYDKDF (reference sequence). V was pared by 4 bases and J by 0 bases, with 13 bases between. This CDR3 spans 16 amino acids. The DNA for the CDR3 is TGTGCCACCAGCATACACCGGGACATTAGCAATCAGCCCCAGCATTTT. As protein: CATSIHRDISNQPQHF.

The CDR3 reads CASGLRMGSYNEQFF. For the CDR3, the DNA is TGTGCCAGCGGCCTCAGAATGGGCTCCTACAATGAGCAGTTCTTC. The chain carries TRBV7-9 and TRBJ2-1; D is unresolved. The germline V gene encodes CDR1 SEHNR and CDR2 FQNEAQ (reference sequence). The V and J ends lost 8 bases and 0 bases respectively, with 14 bases between them. This CDR3 spans 15 amino acids.

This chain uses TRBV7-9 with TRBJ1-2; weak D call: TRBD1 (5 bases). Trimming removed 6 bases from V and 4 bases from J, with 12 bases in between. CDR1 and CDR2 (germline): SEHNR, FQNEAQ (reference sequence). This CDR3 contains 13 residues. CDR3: CASSPDSTYGYTF. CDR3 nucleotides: TGTGCCAGCAGTCCAGACAGTACCTATGGCTACACCTTC.